This T cell receptor beta chain comes out of a study of blood T cells in healthy people across ages. Findings and limits, study-wide: Expanded clonotype changes were possibly confounded by unknown donor CMV status.

Germline V gene lookup returns CDR1 SGHNT and CDR2 YENEEA. The CDR3 runs 13 residues. Using a J-beta primer mix together with a sample-barcoded 5' primer, a second PCR was run for roughly 7 to 12 cycles. Each CDR3 protein is one row after TCRdb ran MiXCR on the 5' RACE reads. The sample yields hundreds of thousands of distinct CDR3 sequences, about 30% seen once. The sample providers were healthy Caucasian people from Russia, aged roughly 6 to 95. For this clonotype: Its antigen is undetermined. A much more abundant neighbour one base away suggests this may be a read error.

J is TRBJ2-3 and V is TRBV11-3; D remains unclear. The sample was blood. The sequence was collected from a woman over 75 in good health. For the CDR3, the DNA is TGTGCCAGCAGCTCCCGGGCTGTAGGTACGCAGTGTTTT. Translation: CASSSRAVGTQCF. Supplemented by reference TRBV11-3 and TRBJ2-3, the full variable domain reads EAGVVQSPRYKIIEKKQPVAFWCNPISGHNTLYWYLQNLGQGPELLIRYENEEAVDDSQLPKDRFSAERLKGVDSTLKIQPAELGDSAVYLCASSSRAVGTQCFGPGTRLTVL.